This T cell receptor (beta chain) was sequenced for a study of blood T cell repertoires in COVID-19. On the study more broadly: The cDNA or gDNA used as material had been derived from T cells, B-cell-depleted T cells, or PBMCs.

This clone was seen a single time. As originally analysed: Estimated nucleated cell counts came from reference gene primer amplification. Produced via immunoSEQ multiplex PCR; TCRdb's table is partial and in-frame only. Clonal size and the V and J genes are those of that table, whereas D and trimming came from the DNA. The top ten clones hold roughly 9.8% of a sample with approximately 70,000 clones, approximately 79% of them seen once. V was pared by 1 base and J by 1 base, with 8 bases of the junction left unmatched. Germline V gives CDR1 LNHNV, CDR2 YYDKDF (reference sequence). The CDR3 contains 17 residues.

The sequencing input was peripheral blood. The chain links TRBV15 to TRBJ2-5, with 8 bases lining up with TRBD1. The receptor was isolated from a woman aged 50 to 60 with acute or convalescent COVID-19. In nucleotides, the CDR3 is TGTGCCACCAGCAGAGCTCCAGGACAGGGCCTCCAAGAGACCCAGTACTTC. Protein: CATSRAPGQGLQETQYF.